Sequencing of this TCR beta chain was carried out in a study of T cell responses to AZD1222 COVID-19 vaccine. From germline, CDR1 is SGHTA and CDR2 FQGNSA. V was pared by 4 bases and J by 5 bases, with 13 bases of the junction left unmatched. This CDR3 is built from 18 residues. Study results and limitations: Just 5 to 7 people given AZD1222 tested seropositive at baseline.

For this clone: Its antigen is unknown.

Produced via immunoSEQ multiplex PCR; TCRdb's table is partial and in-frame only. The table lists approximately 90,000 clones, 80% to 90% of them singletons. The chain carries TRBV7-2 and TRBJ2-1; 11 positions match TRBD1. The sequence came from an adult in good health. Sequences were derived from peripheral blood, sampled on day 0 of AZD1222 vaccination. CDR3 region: CASSSPGHPGQGDNEQFF. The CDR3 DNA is TGTGCCAGCAGCTCCCCCGGACACCCGGGACAGGGGGACAATGAGCAGTTCTTC.